The rows below give T cell receptor beta chains drawn from one sample of a study of blood T cell repertoires in COVID-19. Method: immunoSEQ multiplex PCR; TCRdb's copy keeps in-frame clones and lacks some. The profile shows hundreds of thousands of clones, around 89% of them singletons. Sequences were obtained from PBMCs or T cells enriched from blood (not recorded which). These receptors all come from a woman aged 45-65 years who had recovered from COVID-19. Each CDR3 is given with its conserved first and last residue. D genes are given only for firm matches. Clone size is not always given. Where it is, it says once, few, many or a class for expanded clones.

j_call d_call clone_size v_call cdr3_aa cdr3_nt
TRBJ1-2 - once TRBV25-1 CASSDPTGTNYGYTF TGTGCCAGCAGTGATCCGACAGGTACTAACTATGGCTACACCTTC
TRBJ2-3 TRBD2 - TRBV9 CASSPRGSSGSTDTQYF TGTGCCAGCAGCCCACGAGGATCTAGCGGGAGCACAGATACGCAGTATTTT
TRBJ2-3 - - TRBV7-9 CASSVAGTDTQYF TGTGCCAGCAGCGTAGCCGGCACAGATACGCAGTATTTT
TRBJ1-1 - - TRBV5-6 CASNPSEGLRYTEAFF TGTGCCAGCAACCCATCGGAGGGGTTAAGATACACTGAAGCTTTCTTT
TRBJ2-5 TRBD1 - TRBV7-3 CASSLMGTGAETQYF TGTGCCAGCAGCTTAATGGGTACAGGGGCTGAGACCCAGTACTTC
TRBJ2-7 - - TRBV6-5 CASSLRGSLYEQYF TGTGCCAGCAGTTTAAGGGGGAGCCTTTACGAGCAGTACTTC
TRBJ2-5 TRBD1 - TRBV30 CAWSSDRVTRAETQYF TGTGCCTGGAGTTCAGACAGGGTGACCCGTGCGGAGACCCAGTACTTC
TRBJ2-1 - - TRBV6-6 CASSPTAGTLSSYNEQFF TGTGCCAGCAGTCCAACCGCCGGGACTCTCAGCTCCTACAATGAGCAGTTCTTC
TRBJ2-1 TRBD2 - TRBV19 CASSIVSGRGNEQFF TGTGCCAGTAGTATAGTTAGCGGGAGAGGTAATGAGCAGTTCTTC
TRBJ2-1 - few TRBV6-5 CASSYSENTEQFF TGTGCCAGCAGTTACTCAGAAAACACGGAGCAGTTCTTC
TRBJ2-3 - once TRBV6-5 CASRPGSGYTDTQYF TGTGCCAGCAGACCTGGAAGCGGTTACACAGATACGCAGTATTTT
TRBJ1-5 - - TRBV28 CASSLSAGSNQPQHF TGTGCCAGCAGTTTATCGGCAGGGAGCAATCAGCCCCAGCATTTT
TRBJ1-5 - - TRBV18 CASSPRPQGGFQPQHF TGTGCCAGCTCACCAAGGCCCCAGGGTGGCTTTCAGCCCCAGCATTTT
TRBJ1-2 - once TRBV7-3 CASSLTGDSNYGYTF TGTGCCAGCAGCTTAACAGGCGACTCTAACTATGGCTACACCTTC
TRBJ2-7 TRBD2 - TRBV27 CASTLRLAGAMGEQYF TGTGCCAGCACCCTTAGGCTAGCGGGCGCTATGGGAGAGCAGTACTTC
TRBJ2-1 TRBD2 - TRBV27 CASRSSGRSSYNEQFF TGTGCCAGCAGGTCTAGCGGGAGAAGCTCCTACAATGAGCAGTTCTTC
TRBJ1-6 - - TRBV28 CASTPSGGASNSPLHF TGTGCCAGCACCCCTTCGGGGGGCGCGAGTAATTCACCCCTCCACTTT
TRBJ1-2 - - TRBV23-1 CASKRPRLTPGGYTF TGCGCCAGCAAGCGACCGCGTCTCACGCCGGGTGGCTACACCTTC
TRBJ1-6 - once TRBV6-5 CASSYEQGRASPLHF TGTGCCAGCAGTTACGAGCAGGGCAGGGCTTCACCCCTCCACTTT
TRBJ1-1 - - TRBV19 CASSNRPQFTEAFF TGTGCCAGTAGTAATCGACCACAGTTCACTGAAGCTTTCTTT
TRBJ2-5 TRBD1 - TRBV6-5 CASSYYQAGGAETQYF TGTGCCAGCAGTTACTACCAGGCAGGGGGAGCGGAGACCCAGTACTTC
TRBJ2-2 - - TRBV4-3 CASSQDALPGSGELFF TGCGCCAGCAGCCAAGATGCGTTACCGGGGTCCGGGGAGCTGTTTTTT
TRBJ2-3 - - TRBV24-1 CATSDLRGSSTDTQYF TGTGCCACCAGTGATCTCAGGGGTTCGAGCACAGATACGCAGTATTTT
TRBJ2-1 - - TRBV7-2 CASSLGAGNNEQFF TGTGCCAGCAGCTTAGGAGCAGGCAACAATGAGCAGTTCTTC
TRBJ1-1 - - TRBV19 CASSIVTVKNTEAFF TGTGCCAGTAGTATAGTGACAGTGAAGAACACTGAAGCTTTCTTT
TRBJ1-4 TRBD1 - TRBV5-5 CASSPGQQSNEKLFF TGTGCCAGCAGCCCGGGACAGCAGTCTAATGAAAAACTGTTTTTT
TRBJ2-2 TRBD2 - TRBV23-1 CASSQLVTSGTGELFF TGCGCCAGCAGTCAACTGGTGACTAGCGGAACCGGGGAGCTGTTTTTT
TRBJ2-7 - - TRBV30 CAWSGDGGPNEQYF TGTGCCTGGAGTGGCGATGGAGGGCCCAACGAGCAGTACTTC
TRBJ2-7 - - TRBV11-3 CASSAGQPSYEQYF TGTGCCAGCAGCGCGGGACAGCCCTCCTACGAGCAGTACTTC